A selection of T cell receptor beta chains follows, all from one sample in a study of blood T cell repertoires in COVID-19. Clones were read by immunoSEQ multiplex PCR, and TCRdb kept only the in-frame ones, dropping some. Of 200,000 to 250,000 clones in the sample, roughly 88% were seen once. Sequencing input: peripheral blood. The receptors here all came from a man aged 25 to 40 who had recovered from COVID-19. Both conserved end residues are part of each CDR3. Each record gives: clone size, J gene, D gene, CDR3 length, V gene, CDR3 protein, CDR3 DNA. D genes are given only for firm matches. A clone size is listed for some rows: how often the clone was seen (once, few, many), or a class if it is expanded.

size: -; J: TRBJ1-1; D: -; length: 15; V: TRBV19; CDR3: CASSVDRSHNTEAFF; DNA: TGTGCCAGTAGTGTCGACAGGTCGCACAACACTGAAGCTTTCTTT
size: -; J: TRBJ2-7; D: -; length: 16; V: TRBV4-1; CDR3: CASSQGRDRTSYEQYF; DNA: TGCGCCAGCAGCCAAGGGCGGGACAGAACATCCTACGAGCAGTACTTC
size: -; J: TRBJ1-2; D: -; length: 13; V: TRBV5-1; CDR3: CASSLETNYGYTF; DNA: TGCGCCAGCAGCTTAGAGACAAACTATGGCTACACCTTC
size: -; J: TRBJ1-5; D: -; length: 14; V: TRBV27; CDR3: CASSLWAGNQPQHF; DNA: TGTGCCAGCAGTTTATGGGCGGGGAATCAGCCCCAGCATTTT
size: -; J: TRBJ1-3; D: -; length: 15; V: TRBV5-1; CDR3: CASSPLEGVGNTIYF; DNA: TGCGCCAGCAGCCCCCTGGAAGGGGTTGGAAACACCATATATTTT
size: -; J: TRBJ2-1; D: -; length: 14; V: TRBV11-2; CDR3: CASSWLVERVEQFF; DNA: TGTGCCAGCAGCTGGTTGGTCGAGCGGGTGGAGCAGTTCTTC
size: -; J: TRBJ2-3; D: -; length: 13; V: TRBV19; CDR3: CASSNLFTDTQYF; DNA: TGTGCCAGTAGCAACTTATTCACAGATACGCAGTATTTT
size: -; J: TRBJ1-6; D: TRBD1; length: 14; V: TRBV3-1/TRBV3-2; CDR3: CASSQRTGHSPLHF; DNA: TGTGCCAGCAGCCAAAGGACAGGGCATTCACCCCTCCACTTT
size: -; J: TRBJ2-3; D: -; length: 15; V: TRBV9; CDR3: CASSASWGSTDTQYF; DNA: TGTGCCAGCAGCGCTTCGTGGGGCAGCACAGATACGCAGTATTTT
size: -; J: TRBJ2-7; D: TRBD2; length: 15; V: TRBV29-1; CDR3: CSVEDWGGPGYEQYF; DNA: TGCAGCGTTGAAGATTGGGGGGGACCCGGATACGAGCAGTACTTC
size: -; J: TRBJ2-5; D: -; length: 13; V: TRBV6-6; CDR3: CASNPGEWETQYF; DNA: TGTGCCAGCAATCCCGGGGAATGGGAGACCCAGTACTTC
size: -; J: TRBJ1-5; D: -; length: 14; V: TRBV6-5; CDR3: CASVPYRERQPQHF; DNA: TGTGCCAGCGTACCGTACAGGGAACGCCAGCCCCAGCATTTT
size: -; J: TRBJ1-2; D: -; length: 14; V: TRBV9; CDR3: CASSPRTLNYGYTF; DNA: TGTGCCAGCAGCCCAAGGACATTGAACTATGGCTACACCTTC
size: -; J: TRBJ2-6; D: TRBD2; length: 21; V: TRBV3-1/TRBV3-2; CDR3: CASSQARSGGETNSGANVLTF; DNA: TGTGCCAGCAGCCAAGCCCGTAGCGGGGGCGAAACTAACTCTGGGGCCAACGTCCTGACTTTC
size: -; J: TRBJ1-5; D: TRBD1; length: 14; V: TRBV30; CDR3: CAWSLGQGDQPQHF; DNA: TGTGCCTGGAGCCTTGGACAGGGGGACCAGCCCCAGCATTTT
size: -; J: TRBJ1-2; D: -; length: 15; V: TRBV19; CDR3: CASRGRGPTNYGYTF; DNA: TGTGCCAGTAGGGGCAGGGGCCCTACCAACTATGGCTACACCTTC
size: -; J: TRBJ1-2; D: TRBD1; length: 16; V: TRBV6-2/TRBV6-3; CDR3: CASSYPKTGSIYGYTF; DNA: TGTGCCAGCAGTTACCCTAAGACAGGGAGTATCTATGGCTACACCTTC
size: few; J: TRBJ1-1; D: -; length: 11; V: TRBV11-2; CDR3: CASSYDSEAFF; DNA: TGTGCCAGCAGCTACGACAGTGAAGCTTTCTTT
size: -; J: TRBJ2-7; D: -; length: 14; V: TRBV3-1/TRBV3-2; CDR3: CASSRSERGYEQYF; DNA: TGTGCCAGCAGCCGCTCCGAACGGGGCTACGAGCAGTACTTC
size: -; J: TRBJ1-1; D: TRBD1; length: 12; V: TRBV12-3/TRBV12-4; CDR3: CASSLHRGRAFF; DNA: TGTGCCAGCAGTTTACACAGGGGACGAGCTTTCTTT
size: -; J: TRBJ1-1; D: TRBD1; length: 15; V: TRBV18; CDR3: CASSPTGQGGTEAFF; DNA: TGTGCCAGCTCACCAACGGGACAGGGAGGAACTGAAGCTTTCTTT
size: -; J: TRBJ1-3; D: -; length: 12; V: TRBV12-3/TRBV12-4; CDR3: CASKGYGNTIYF; DNA: TGTGCCAGCAAGGGGTACGGAAACACCATATATTTT
size: -; J: TRBJ1-1; D: TRBD1; length: 16; V: TRBV27; CDR3: CASTRWAGGAITEAFF; DNA: TGTGCCAGCACCCGGTGGGCAGGGGGTGCAATCACTGAAGCTTTCTTT
size: -; J: TRBJ2-7; D: TRBD2; length: 16; V: TRBV4-1; CDR3: CASSQFGLADEGEQYF; DNA: TGCGCCAGCAGCCAATTTGGACTAGCGGACGAGGGCGAGCAGTACTTC
size: -; J: TRBJ1-5; D: -; length: 19; V: TRBV21-1; CDR3: CASSPRWGQGGGSNQPQHF; DNA: TGTGCCAGCAGCCCGCGCTGGGGACAGGGAGGAGGGAGCAATCAGCCCCAGCATTTT
size: -; J: TRBJ1-4; D: -; length: 16; V: TRBV27; CDR3: CASSSGIDRWAEKLFF; DNA: TGTGCCAGCAGTTCGGGGATCGACAGGTGGGCTGAAAAACTGTTTTTT
size: -; J: TRBJ1-2; D: TRBD1; length: 14; V: TRBV5-1; CDR3: CASSFAWDSHGYTF; DNA: TGCGCCAGCAGCTTTGCATGGGACAGCCATGGCTACACCTTC
size: -; J: TRBJ2-4; D: TRBD2; length: 14; V: TRBV3-1/TRBV3-2; CDR3: CASSAGVAKNIQYF; DNA: TGTGCCAGCAGCGCGGGGGTTGCCAAAAACATTCAGTACTTC
size: -; J: TRBJ2-7; D: TRBD1; length: 15; V: TRBV15; CDR3: CATSKEGTGGYEQYF; DNA: TGTGCCACCAGTAAAGAGGGGACAGGGGGTTACGAGCAGTACTTC
size: -; J: TRBJ2-1; D: -; length: 12; V: TRBV10-3; CDR3: CAIRQPWNEQFF; DNA: TGTGCCATCAGACAGCCGTGGAATGAGCAGTTCTTC
size: few; J: TRBJ2-1; D: TRBD2; length: 16; V: TRBV5-4; CDR3: CASSWTSASGYNEQFF; DNA: TGTGCCAGCAGCTGGACTTCGGCTAGCGGCTACAATGAGCAGTTCTTC
size: -; J: TRBJ2-2; D: -; length: 16; V: TRBV5-8; CDR3: CASSPTMTGYIGELFF; DNA: TGTGCCAGCAGCCCTACAATGACAGGCTATATCGGGGAGCTGTTTTTT
size: -; J: TRBJ1-1; D: -; length: 15; V: TRBV12-5; CDR3: CASGLVGGEGTEAFF; DNA: TGTGCTAGTGGTTTGGTGGGAGGGGAGGGCACTGAAGCTTTCTTT
size: -; J: TRBJ2-7; D: TRBD1; length: 18; V: TRBV4-2; CDR3: CASSQEGGAGQGAWEQYF; DNA: TGTGCCAGCAGCCAAGAAGGGGGCGCGGGACAGGGGGCCTGGGAGCAGTACTTC
size: -; J: TRBJ1-5; D: -; length: 9; V: TRBV29-1; CDR3: CSVSQPQHF; DNA: TGCAGCGTGAGTCAGCCCCAGCATTTT
size: -; J: TRBJ2-3; D: -; length: 16; V: TRBV10-3; CDR3: CAISERTAALTDTQYF; DNA: TGTGCCATCAGTGAGAGGACAGCGGCACTTACAGATACGCAGTATTTT
size: -; J: TRBJ2-1; D: TRBD2; length: 13; V: TRBV7-9; CDR3: CASSPRTGGAQFF; DNA: TGTGCCAGCAGCCCTCGGACGGGGGGGGCTCAGTTCTTC
size: -; J: TRBJ2-7; D: -; length: 14; V: TRBV7-9; CDR3: CASSLGGEEKGQYF; DNA: TGTGCCAGCAGCTTAGGTGGGGAGGAAAAGGGGCAGTACTTC
size: -; J: TRBJ2-7; D: -; length: 10; V: TRBV20-1; CDR3: CSAKAWEQYF; DNA: TGCAGTGCTAAAGCGTGGGAGCAGTACTTC
size: -; J: TRBJ2-6; D: -; length: 17; V: TRBV27; CDR3: CASSPRQLNSGANVLTF; DNA: TGTGCCAGCAGTCCCCGACAGTTGAACTCTGGGGCCAACGTCCTGACTTTC
size: few; J: TRBJ1-6; D: -; length: 14; V: TRBV7-9; CDR3: CASSEGGGNSPLHF; DNA: TGTGCCAGCAGCGAAGGGGGGGGTAATTCACCCCTCCACTTT
size: -; J: TRBJ1-5; D: -; length: 13; V: TRBV27; CDR3: CASGWRGGQPQHF; DNA: TGTGCCAGCGGCTGGAGGGGGGGGCAGCCCCAGCATTTT
size: -; J: TRBJ2-1; D: -; length: 15; V: TRBV4-1; CDR3: CASSTIQLSYNEQFF; DNA: TGCGCCAGCAGCACTATCCAACTCTCCTACAATGAGCAGTTCTTC
size: -; J: TRBJ2-2; D: TRBD1; length: 14; V: TRBV18; CDR3: CASSRGQDPVELFF; DNA: TGTGCCAGCTCACGCGGACAGGATCCAGTGGAGCTGTTTTTT